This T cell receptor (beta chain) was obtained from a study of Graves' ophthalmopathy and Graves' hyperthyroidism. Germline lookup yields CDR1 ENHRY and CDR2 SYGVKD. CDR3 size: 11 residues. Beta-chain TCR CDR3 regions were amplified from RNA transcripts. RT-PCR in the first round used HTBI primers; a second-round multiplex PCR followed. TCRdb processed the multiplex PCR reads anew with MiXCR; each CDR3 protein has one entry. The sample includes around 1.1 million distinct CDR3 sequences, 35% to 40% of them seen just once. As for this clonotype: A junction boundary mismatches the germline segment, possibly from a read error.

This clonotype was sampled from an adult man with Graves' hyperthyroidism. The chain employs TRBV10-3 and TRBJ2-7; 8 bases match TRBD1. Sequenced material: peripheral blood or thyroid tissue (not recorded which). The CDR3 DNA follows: TGTGCCATCAGCTTGGACAGGGAGCAGCACTTC. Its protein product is CAISLDREQHF.